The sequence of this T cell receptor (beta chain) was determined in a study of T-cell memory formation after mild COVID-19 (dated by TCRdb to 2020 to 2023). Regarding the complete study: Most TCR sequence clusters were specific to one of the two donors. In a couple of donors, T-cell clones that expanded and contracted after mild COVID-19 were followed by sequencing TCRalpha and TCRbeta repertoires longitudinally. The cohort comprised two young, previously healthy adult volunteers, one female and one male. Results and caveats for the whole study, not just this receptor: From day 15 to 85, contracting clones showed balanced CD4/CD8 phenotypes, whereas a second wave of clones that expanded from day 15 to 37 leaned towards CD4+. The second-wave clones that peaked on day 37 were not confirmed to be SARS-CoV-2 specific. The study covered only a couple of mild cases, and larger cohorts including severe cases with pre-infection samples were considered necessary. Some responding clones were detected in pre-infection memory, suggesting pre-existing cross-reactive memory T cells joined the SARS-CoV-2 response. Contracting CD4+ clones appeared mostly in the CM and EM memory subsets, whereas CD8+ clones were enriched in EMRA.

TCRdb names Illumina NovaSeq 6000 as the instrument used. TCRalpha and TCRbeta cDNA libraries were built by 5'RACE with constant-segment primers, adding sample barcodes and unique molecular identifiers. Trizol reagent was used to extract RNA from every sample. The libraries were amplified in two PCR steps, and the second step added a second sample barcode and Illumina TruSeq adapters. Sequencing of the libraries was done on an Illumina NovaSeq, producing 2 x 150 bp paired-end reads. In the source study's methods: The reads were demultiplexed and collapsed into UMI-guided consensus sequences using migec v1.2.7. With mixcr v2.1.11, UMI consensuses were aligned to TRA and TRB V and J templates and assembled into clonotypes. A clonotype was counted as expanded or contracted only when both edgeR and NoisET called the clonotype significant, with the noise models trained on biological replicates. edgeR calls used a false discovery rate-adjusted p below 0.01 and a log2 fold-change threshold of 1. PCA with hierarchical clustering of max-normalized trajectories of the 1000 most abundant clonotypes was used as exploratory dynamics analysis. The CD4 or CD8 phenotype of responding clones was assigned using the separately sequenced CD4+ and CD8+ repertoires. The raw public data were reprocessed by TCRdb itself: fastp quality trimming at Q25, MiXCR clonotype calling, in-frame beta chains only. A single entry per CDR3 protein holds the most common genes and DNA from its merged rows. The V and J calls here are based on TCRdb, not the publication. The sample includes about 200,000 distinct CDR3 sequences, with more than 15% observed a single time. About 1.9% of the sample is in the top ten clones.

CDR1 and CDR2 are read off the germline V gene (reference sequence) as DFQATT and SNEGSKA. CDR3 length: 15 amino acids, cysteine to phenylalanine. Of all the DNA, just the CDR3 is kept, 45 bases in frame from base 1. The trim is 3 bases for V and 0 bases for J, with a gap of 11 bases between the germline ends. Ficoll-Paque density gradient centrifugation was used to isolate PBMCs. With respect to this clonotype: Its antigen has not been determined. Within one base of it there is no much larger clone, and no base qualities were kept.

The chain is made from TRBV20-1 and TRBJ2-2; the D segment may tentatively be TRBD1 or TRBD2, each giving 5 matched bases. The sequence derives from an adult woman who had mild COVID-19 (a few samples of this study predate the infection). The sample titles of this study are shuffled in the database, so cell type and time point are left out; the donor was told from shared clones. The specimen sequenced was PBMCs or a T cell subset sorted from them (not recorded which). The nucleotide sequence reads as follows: TGCAGTGCTAGGCCCGGGACGGCGAACACCGGGGAGCTGTTTTTT. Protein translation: CSARPGTANTGELFF.